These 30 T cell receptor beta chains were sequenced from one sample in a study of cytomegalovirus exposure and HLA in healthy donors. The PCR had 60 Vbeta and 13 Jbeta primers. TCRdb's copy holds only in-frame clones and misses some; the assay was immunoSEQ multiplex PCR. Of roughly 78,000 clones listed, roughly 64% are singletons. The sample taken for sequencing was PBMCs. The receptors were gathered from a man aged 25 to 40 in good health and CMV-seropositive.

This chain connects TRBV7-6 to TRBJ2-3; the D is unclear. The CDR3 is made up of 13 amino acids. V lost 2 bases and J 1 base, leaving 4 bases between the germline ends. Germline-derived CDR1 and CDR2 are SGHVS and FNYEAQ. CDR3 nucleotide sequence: TGTGCCAGCAGCTTACAGGGCACAGATACGCAGTATTTT. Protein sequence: CASSLQGTDTQYF. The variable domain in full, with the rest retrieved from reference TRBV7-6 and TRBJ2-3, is GAGVSQSPRYKVTKRGQDVALRCDPISGHVSLYWYRQALGQGPEFLTYFNYEAQQDKSGLPNDRFSAERPEGSISTLTIQRTEQRDSAMYRCASSLQGTDTQYFGPGTRLTVL.

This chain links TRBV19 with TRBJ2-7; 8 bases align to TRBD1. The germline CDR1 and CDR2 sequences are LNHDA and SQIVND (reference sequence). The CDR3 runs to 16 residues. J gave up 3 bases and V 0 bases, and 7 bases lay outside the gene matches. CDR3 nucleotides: TGTGCCAGTAGTATAGAGCATGGACAGGGCTACTACGAGCAGTACTTC. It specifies CASSIEHGQGYYEQYF.

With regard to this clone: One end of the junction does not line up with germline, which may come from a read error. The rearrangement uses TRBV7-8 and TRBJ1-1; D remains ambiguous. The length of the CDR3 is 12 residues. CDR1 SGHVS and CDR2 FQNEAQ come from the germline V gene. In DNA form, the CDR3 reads TGTGCCAGCAGCGTAGCTTCCGCTGAAGCTTTCTTT. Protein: CASSVASAEAFF. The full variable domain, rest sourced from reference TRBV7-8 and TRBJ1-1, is GAGVSQSPRYKVAKRGQDVALRCDPISGHVSLFWYQQALGQGPEFLTYFQNEAQLDKSGLPSDRFFAERPEGSVSTLKIQRTQQEDSAVYLCASSVASAEAFFGQGTRLTVV.

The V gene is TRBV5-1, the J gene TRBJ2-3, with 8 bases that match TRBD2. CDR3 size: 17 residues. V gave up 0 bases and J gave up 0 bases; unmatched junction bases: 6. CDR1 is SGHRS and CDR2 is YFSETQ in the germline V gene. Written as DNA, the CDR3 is TGCGCCAGCAGCTTGGGGGCACTAGCGGCTAGCACAGATACGCAGTATTTT. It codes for CASSLGALAASTDTQYF. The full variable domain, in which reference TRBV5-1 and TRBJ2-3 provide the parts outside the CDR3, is KAGVTQTPRYLIKTRGQQVTLSCSPISGHRSVSWYQQTPGQGLQFLFEYFSETQRNKGNFPGRFSGRQFSNSRSEMNVSTLELGDSALYLCASSLGALAASTDTQYFGPGTRLTVL.

In DNA form, the CDR3 reads TGTGCCAGCTCACCACCGGGACAGCCCACAGATACGCAGTATTTT. This translates into CASSPPGQPTDTQYF. The genes are TRBV18 and TRBJ2-3; 7 bases match TRBD1. Trimming removed 0 bases from V and 2 bases from J; junction bases left unmatched: 2. CDR1 KGHSH and CDR2 LQKENI come from the germline V gene. This CDR3 comprises 15 residues.

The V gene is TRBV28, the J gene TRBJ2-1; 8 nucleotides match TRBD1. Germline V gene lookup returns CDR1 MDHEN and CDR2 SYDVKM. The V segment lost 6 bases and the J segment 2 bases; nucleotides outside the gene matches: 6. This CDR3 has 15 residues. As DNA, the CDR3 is TGTGCCAGCAGCCTTGACAGGGGTCCCTACAATGAGCAGTTCTTC. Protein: CASSLDRGPYNEQFF.

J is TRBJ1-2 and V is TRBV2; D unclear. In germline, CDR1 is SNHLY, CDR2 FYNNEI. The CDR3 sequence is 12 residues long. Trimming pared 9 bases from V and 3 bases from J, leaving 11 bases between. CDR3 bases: TGTGCCAGACAGAGACTAGACTATGGCTACACCTTC. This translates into CARQRLDYGYTF.

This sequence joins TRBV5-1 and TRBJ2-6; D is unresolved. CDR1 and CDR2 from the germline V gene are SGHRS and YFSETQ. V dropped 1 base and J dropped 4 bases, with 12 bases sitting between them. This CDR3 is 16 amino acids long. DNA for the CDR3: TGCGCCAGCAGCTTGCCCATAACGGTCGGGGCCAACGTCCTGACTTTC. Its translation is CASSLPITVGANVLTF.

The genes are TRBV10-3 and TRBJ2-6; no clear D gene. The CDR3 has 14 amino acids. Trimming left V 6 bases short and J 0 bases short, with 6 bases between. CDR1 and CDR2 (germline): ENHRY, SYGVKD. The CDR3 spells CAISQISGANVLTF. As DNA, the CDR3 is TGTGCCATCAGCCAGATCTCTGGGGCCAACGTCCTGACTTTC.

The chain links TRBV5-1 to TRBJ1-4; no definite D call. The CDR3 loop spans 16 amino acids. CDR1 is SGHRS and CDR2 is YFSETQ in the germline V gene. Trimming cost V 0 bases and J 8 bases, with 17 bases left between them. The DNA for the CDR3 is TGCGCCAGCAGCTTGGCATACGGGAGCAAAAAAGAAAAACTGTTTTTT. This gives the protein CASSLAYGSKKEKLFF.

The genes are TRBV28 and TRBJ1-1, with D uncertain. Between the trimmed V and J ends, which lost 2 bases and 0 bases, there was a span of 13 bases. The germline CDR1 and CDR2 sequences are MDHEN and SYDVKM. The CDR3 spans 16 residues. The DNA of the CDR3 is TGTGCCAGCAGTTTAAGGTTGCCGGGGATGAACACTGAAGCTTTCTTT. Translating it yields CASSLRLPGMNTEAFF.

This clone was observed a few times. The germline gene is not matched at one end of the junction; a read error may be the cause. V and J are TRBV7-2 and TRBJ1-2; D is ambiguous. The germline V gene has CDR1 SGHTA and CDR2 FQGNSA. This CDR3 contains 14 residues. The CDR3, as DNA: TGTGCCAGCAGCCTAGCAGCACCAAACTATGGCTACACCTTC. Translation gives CASSLAAPNYGYTF.

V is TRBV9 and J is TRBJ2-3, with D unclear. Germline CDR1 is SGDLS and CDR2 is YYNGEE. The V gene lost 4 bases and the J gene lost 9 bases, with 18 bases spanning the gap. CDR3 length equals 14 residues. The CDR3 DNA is TGTGCCAGCAGCCCAAAGAGCGAGTTGTCGACGCAGTATTTT. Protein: CASSPKSELSTQYF.

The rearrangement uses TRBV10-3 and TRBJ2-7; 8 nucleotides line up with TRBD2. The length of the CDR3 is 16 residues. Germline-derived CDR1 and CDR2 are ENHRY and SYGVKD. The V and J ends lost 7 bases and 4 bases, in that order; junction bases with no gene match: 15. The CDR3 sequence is CAINREKEREKYEQYF. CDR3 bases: TGTGCCATCAATCGAGAAAAGGAGCGGGAGAAATACGAGCAGTACTTC.

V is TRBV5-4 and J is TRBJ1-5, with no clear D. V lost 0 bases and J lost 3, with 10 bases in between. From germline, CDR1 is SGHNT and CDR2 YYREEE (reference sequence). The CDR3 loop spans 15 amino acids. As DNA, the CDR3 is TGTGCCAGCAGCTTGGATCCGGGATACAATCAGCCCCAGCATTTT. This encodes CASSLDPGYNQPQHF.

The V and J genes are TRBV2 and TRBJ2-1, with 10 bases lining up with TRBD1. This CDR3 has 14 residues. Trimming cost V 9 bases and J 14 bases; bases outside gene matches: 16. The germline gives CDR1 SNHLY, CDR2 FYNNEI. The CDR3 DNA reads TGTGCCAGACACCCGGGACAGGGGTCGTCCATGGAGTTCTTC. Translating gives CARHPGQGSSMEFF.

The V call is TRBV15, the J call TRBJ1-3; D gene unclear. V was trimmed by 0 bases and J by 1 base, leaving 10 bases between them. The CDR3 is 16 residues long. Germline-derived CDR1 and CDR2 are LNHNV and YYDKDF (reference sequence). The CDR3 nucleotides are TGTGCCACCAGCAGAGATCTGGCGGGATCTGGAAACACCATATATTTT. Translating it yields CATSRDLAGSGNTIYF.

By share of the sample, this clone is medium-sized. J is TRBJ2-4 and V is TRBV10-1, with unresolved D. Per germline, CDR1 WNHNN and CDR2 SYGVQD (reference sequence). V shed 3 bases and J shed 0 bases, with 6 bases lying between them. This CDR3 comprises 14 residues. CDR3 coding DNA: TGCGCCAGCAGTGATTCCGGAGCCAAAAACATTCAGTACTTC. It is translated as CASSDSGAKNIQYF.

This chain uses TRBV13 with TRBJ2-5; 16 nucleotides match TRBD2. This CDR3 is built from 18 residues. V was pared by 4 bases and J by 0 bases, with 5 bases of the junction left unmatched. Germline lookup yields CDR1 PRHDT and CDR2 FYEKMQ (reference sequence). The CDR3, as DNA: TGTGCCAGCAGCTGGGGACTAGCGGGGGGGAAGTACCAAGAGACCCAGTACTTC. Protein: CASSWGLAGGKYQETQYF.

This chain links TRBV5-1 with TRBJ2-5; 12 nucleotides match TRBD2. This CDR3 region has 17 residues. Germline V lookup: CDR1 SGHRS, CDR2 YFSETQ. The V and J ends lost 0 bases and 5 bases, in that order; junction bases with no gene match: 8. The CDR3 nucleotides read TGCGCCAGCAGCTTGGGACTAGCGGGGGTTGGAGGGGAGACCCAGTACTTC. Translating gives CASSLGLAGVGGETQYF.

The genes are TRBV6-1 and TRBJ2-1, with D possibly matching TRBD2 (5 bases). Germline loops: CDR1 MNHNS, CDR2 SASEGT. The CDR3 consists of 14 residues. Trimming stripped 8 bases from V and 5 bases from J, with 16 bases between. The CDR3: CASGRSALDNEQFF. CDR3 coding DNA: TGTGCCAGCGGACGTAGCGCTCTCGACAATGAGCAGTTCTTC.

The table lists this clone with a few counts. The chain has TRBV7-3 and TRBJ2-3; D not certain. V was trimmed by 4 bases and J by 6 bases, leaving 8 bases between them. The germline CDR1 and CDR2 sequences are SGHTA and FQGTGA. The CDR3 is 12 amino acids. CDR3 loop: CASSSSRDTQYF. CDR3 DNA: TGTGCCAGCAGCTCCTCTAGGGATACGCAGTATTTT. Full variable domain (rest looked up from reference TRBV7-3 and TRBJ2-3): GAGVSQTPSNKVTEKGKYVELRCDPISGHTALYWYRQSLGQGPEFLIYFQGTGAADDSGLPNDRFFAVRPEGSVSTLKIQRTERGDSAVYLCASSSSRDTQYFGPGTRLTVL.

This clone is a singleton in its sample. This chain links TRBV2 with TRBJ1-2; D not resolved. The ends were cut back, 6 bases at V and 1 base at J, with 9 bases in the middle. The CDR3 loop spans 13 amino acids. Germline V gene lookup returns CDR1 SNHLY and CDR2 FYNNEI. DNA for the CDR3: TGTGCCAGCAGGGGAGCCTTTAACTATGGCTACACCTTC. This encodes CASRGAFNYGYTF.

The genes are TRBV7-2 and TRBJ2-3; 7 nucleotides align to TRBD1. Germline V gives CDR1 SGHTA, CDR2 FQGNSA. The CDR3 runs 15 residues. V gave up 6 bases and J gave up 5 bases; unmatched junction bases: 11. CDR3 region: CASRPQVGGGDTQYF. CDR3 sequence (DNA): TGTGCCAGCAGGCCCCAAGTAGGGGGCGGAGATACGCAGTATTTT. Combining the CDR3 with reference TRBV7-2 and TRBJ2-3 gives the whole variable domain GAGVSQSPSNKVTEKGKDVELRCDPISGHTALYWYRQSLGQGLEFLIYFQGNSAPDKSGLPSDRFSAERTGGSVSTLTIQRTQQEDSAVYLCASRPQVGGGDTQYFGPGTRLTVL.

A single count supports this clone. The CDR3 DNA is TGTGCCAGTAGACGCGGGGGGTCCGGGGAGCTGTTTTTT. Encoded protein: CASRRGGSGELFF. The V and J genes are TRBV19 and TRBJ2-2; 8 nucleotides line up with TRBD2. Germline trimming cut 6 bases from V and 6 bases from J; bases unmatched to any gene: 3. CDR3 length: 13 residues. Germline V CDR1 and CDR2: LNHDA, SQIVND (reference sequence). The full variable domain, with the rest looked up from reference TRBV19 and TRBJ2-2, is DGGITQSPKYLFRKEGQNVTLSCEQNLNHDAMYWYRQDPGQGLRLIYYSQIVNDFQKGDIAEGYSVSREKKESFPLTVTSAQKNPTAFYLCASRRGGSGELFFGEGSRLTVL.

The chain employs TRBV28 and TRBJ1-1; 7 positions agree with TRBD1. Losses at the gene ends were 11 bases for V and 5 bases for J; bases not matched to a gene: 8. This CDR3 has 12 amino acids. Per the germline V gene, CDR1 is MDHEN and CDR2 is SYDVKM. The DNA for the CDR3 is TGTGCCTGCTACAGGGGCGGTACTGAAGCTTTCTTT. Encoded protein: CACYRGGTEAFF.

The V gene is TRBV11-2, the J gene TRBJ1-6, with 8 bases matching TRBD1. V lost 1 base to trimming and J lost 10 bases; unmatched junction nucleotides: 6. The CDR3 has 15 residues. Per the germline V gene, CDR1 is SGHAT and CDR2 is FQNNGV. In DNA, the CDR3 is TGTGCCAGCAGCTTAGCCCAGGGGGCTTGGTCACCCCTCCACTTT. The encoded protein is CASSLAQGAWSPLHF.

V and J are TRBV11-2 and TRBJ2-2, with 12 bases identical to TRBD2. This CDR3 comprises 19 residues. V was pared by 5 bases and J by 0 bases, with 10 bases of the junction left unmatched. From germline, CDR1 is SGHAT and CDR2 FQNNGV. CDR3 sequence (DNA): TGTGCCAGCAGCACGCGACTAGCGGGAGAACTCGCGAACACCGGGGAGCTGTTTTTT. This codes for CASSTRLAGELANTGELFF.

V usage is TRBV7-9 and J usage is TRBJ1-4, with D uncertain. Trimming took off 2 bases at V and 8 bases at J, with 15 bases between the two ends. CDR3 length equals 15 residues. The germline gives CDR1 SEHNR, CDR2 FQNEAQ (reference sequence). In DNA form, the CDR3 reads TGTGCCAGCAGCTTACGATCAGATTATTTGGAAAAACTGTTTTTT. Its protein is CASSLRSDYLEKLFF.

The CDR3 loop reads CASRIRGPNQPQHF. CDR3 bases: TGTGCCAGTAGGATTAGGGGCCCTAATCAGCCCCAGCATTTT. This chain connects TRBV19 to TRBJ1-5, with D possibly TRBD1 on 5 matching bases. This CDR3 comprises 14 residues. Trimming cost V 6 bases and J 4 bases, with 13 bases left between them. Germline V gene sequence: CDR1 LNHDA, CDR2 SQIVND (reference sequence).